The clone carrying this T cell receptor beta chain has more than one count but fewer than ten. Its specificity is not known. The sample belongs to a study of response to subunit inactivated influenza vaccine. Study results and limitations: A suggestion made by the authors is that each seasonal influenza vaccination recruits few new T cells.

Each CDR3 protein gets one entry after TCRdb re-called the RT-PCR reads with MiXCR. The sample has over 150,000 distinct CDR3 sequences, 13% to 15% seen once. The TCR originated in a man over 45 who received an inactivated influenza vaccine. Sequences were derived from CD8+ T cells sorted from PBMCs, sampled about 5 days after vaccination.

CDR3 loop: CASSVGSGGQPQHF. CDR3 bases: TGTGCCAGCAGCGTAGGTTCAGGGGGTCAGCCCCAGCATTTT. The V and J genes are TRBV9 and TRBJ1-5, with 7 bases lining up with TRBD1. V trimming: 0 bases; J trimming: 6 bases; junction bases outside the gene matches: 3. Germline V gene data show CDR1 as SGDLS and CDR2 as YYNGEE. The CDR3 covers 14 residues.